One and the same sample provided the 15 T cell receptor beta chains below, sequenced in a study of blood T cell repertoires in COVID-19. Profiled with immunoSEQ multiplex PCR; TCRdb holds only in-frame clones, not every one. Of some 200,000 clones in the sample, 82% were seen once. The sample taken for sequencing was PBMCs or T cells enriched from blood (not recorded which). The source of these receptors is a man between 35 and 55 years old who had recovered from COVID-19.

The rearrangement links TRBV6-5 to TRBJ2-7, with 9 positions matching TRBD1. V lost 2 bases to trimming and J lost 0 bases; unmatched junction nucleotides: 2. The CDR3 spans 15 residues. CDR1 and CDR2 from the germline V gene are MNHEY and SVGAGI. The CDR3 region is CASSYPGQGSYEQYF. The DNA of the CDR3 is TGTGCCAGCAGTTACCCGGGACAGGGCTCCTACGAGCAGTACTTC.

The rearrangement links TRBV7-8 to TRBJ1-4, with 7 bases that match TRBD1. Per germline, CDR1 SGHVS and CDR2 FQNEAQ. The CDR3 runs to 17 residues. Unmatched junction bases numbered 9, after V lost 5 bases and J lost 0 bases. CDR3 nucleotides: TGTGCCAGCAGCGCCCGGACAGGAGGAACAACTAATGAAAAACTGTTTTTT. Translated: CASSARTGGTTNEKLFF.

The chain uses TRBV30 and TRBJ1-5; D may be TRBD1 (6 bases). V gave up 3 bases and J gave up 5 bases, with 14 bases separating them. The CDR3 loop spans 14 amino acids. Germline V lookup: CDR1 GTSNPN, CDR2 SVGIG (reference sequence). The DNA for the CDR3 is TGTGCCTGGAGGGCCCGGACAGCGGATCAGCCCCAGCATTTT. This encodes CAWRARTADQPQHF.

The genes are TRBV4-3 and TRBJ2-2; 13 bases agree with TRBD2. CDR1 and CDR2 (germline): LGHNA, YSLEER. The V segment lost 3 bases and the J segment 7 bases; nucleotides outside the gene matches: 11. The length of the CDR3 is 18 residues. CDR3: CASSQDPGLAGVSGELFF. CDR3 DNA: TGCGCCAGCAGCCAGGACCCAGGACTAGCGGGAGTTAGCGGGGAGCTGTTTTTT.

The chain employs TRBV6-2 or TRBV6-3 and TRBJ2-1; TRBD2 is a possible D gene (6 bases). V was clipped by 6 bases and J by 4 bases, with 19 bases between them. This CDR3 is built from 16 residues. CDR1 is MNHEY and CDR2 is SVGEGT in the germline V gene. The CDR3: CASSHPFSGLYNEQFF. Written as DNA, the CDR3 is TGTGCCAGCAGCCACCCCTTTAGCGGTCTTTACAATGAGCAGTTCTTC.

This chain connects TRBV6-5 to TRBJ1-1, with 8 bases lining up with TRBD1. After removal of 5 bases from V and 4 bases from J, the junction contained 9 bases not matched to a gene. The germline gives CDR1 MNHEY, CDR2 SVGAGI. The CDR3 extends over 15 amino acids. The CDR3 protein is CASSLDLTGGTEAFF. CDR3 nucleotide sequence: TGTGCCAGCAGTCTAGATCTAACAGGGGGCACTGAAGCTTTCTTT.

The chain links TRBV19 to TRBJ1-1; weak D call: TRBD1 (5 bases). Germline V gene sequence: CDR1 LNHDA, CDR2 SQIVND (reference sequence). The ends were cut back, 3 bases at V and 5 bases at J, with 13 bases in the middle. The CDR3 is made up of 14 amino acids. The CDR3 sequence: CASSIGGGYTEAFF. The CDR3 nucleotides are TGTGCCAGTAGTATCGGGGGGGGATATACTGAAGCTTTCTTT.

The chain couples TRBV4-3 to TRBJ2-2; TRBD2 aligns across 16 bases. The V segment lost 3 bases and the J segment 6 bases; nucleotides outside the gene matches: 4. The V gene's germline CDR1 is LGHNA and CDR2 YSLEER. The CDR3 is 17 amino acids. The CDR3 bases are TGCGCCAGCAGCCAGGGACTAGCGGGAGGGATATCCGGGGAGCTGTTTTTT. It is translated as CASSQGLAGGISGELFF.

The V call is TRBV5-6, the J call TRBJ2-1; D is possibly TRBD2 (6 bases). Per the germline V gene, CDR1 is SGHDT and CDR2 is YYEEEE. Trimming took off 4 bases at V and 7 bases at J, with 15 bases between the two ends. This CDR3 spans 14 amino acids. Here the CDR3 reads CASSQTGLLNEQFF. CDR3 nucleotides: TGTGCCAGCAGCCAAACGGGACTTCTGAATGAGCAGTTCTTC.

This chain uses TRBV18 with TRBJ1-1, with 8 bases identical to TRBD1. This CDR3 has 15 amino acids. The V gene's germline CDR1 is KGHSH and CDR2 LQKENI. Trimming removed 4 bases from V and 6 bases from J; junction bases left unmatched: 10. This CDR3 is CASSRDLQGEAEAFF. In DNA, the CDR3 is TGTGCCAGCTCACGGGACTTACAGGGGGAGGCTGAAGCTTTCTTT.

The J gene is TRBJ2-1, the V gene TRBV3-1 (or the pseudogene TRBV3-2); perhaps TRBD2 as D (6 bases). CDR3 size: 15 residues. Germline CDR1 reads LGHDT; CDR2 reads YNNKEL (reference sequence). Trimming removed 1 base from V and 0 bases from J, with 7 bases in between. The CDR3 coding sequence is TGTGCCAGCAGCCAAGTCGGGAGCTCCTACAATGAGCAGTTCTTC. As protein: CASSQVGSSYNEQFF.

The gene calls are TRBV6-5 and TRBJ1-1; maybe TRBD1 (6 bases). This CDR3 is 14 amino acids long. V gave up 4 bases and J gave up 2 bases, with 11 bases separating them. CDR1 and CDR2 (germline): MNHEY, SVGAGI. The DNA of the CDR3 is TGTGCCAGCAGTTCTGACAGGACCAACACTGAAGCTTTCTTT. As protein: CASSSDRTNTEAFF.

DNA for the CDR3: TGTGCCAGCAGTTGGACAGGGAAGGTCTCTGAAGCTTTCTTT. Translated, it gives CASSWTGKVSEAFF. The genes are TRBV6-2 or TRBV6-3 and TRBJ1-1, with 8 bases lining up with TRBD1. V dropped 4 bases and J dropped 6; count of bases not matched to a gene: 7. Germline V lookup: CDR1 MNHEY, CDR2 SVGEGT. There are 14 residues in the CDR3.

This clone was recorded a few times. In the same sample, other DNA sequences code for this CDR3. J is TRBJ1-1 and V is TRBV18; 9 positions agree with TRBD1. CDR3 length: 15 residues. J was trimmed by 1 base and V by 2 bases; bases with no gene match: 2. Germline V gene sequence: CDR1 KGHSH, CDR2 LQKENI. The CDR3 loop reads CASSPKTGGNTEAFF. The CDR3 nucleotides are TGTGCCAGCTCACCAAAGACAGGGGGGAACACTGAAGCTTTCTTT.

CDR3 residues: CASSRYPEREEEETQYF. The CDR3 DNA sequence: TGTGCCAGCAGCCGATACCCTGAGCGGGAGGAGGAGGAGACCCAGTACTTC. The chain joins TRBV3-1 (or the pseudogene TRBV3-2) to TRBJ2-5; TRBD2 matches 9 bases. CDR1 and CDR2 (germline): LGHDT, YNNKEL (reference sequence). The CDR3 contains 17 residues. Losses at the gene ends were 4 bases for V and 5 bases for J; bases not matched to a gene: 14.